Included here is one T cell receptor (beta chain) sequence, with context. The data are from a study of CD8 T cells in Susac syndrome. Blood CD8+ and CD4+ T cells underwent high-throughput TCR beta sequencing. The CDR3 sequence is 14 residues long. From germline, CDR1 is SGHVS and CDR2 FNYEAQ. V dropped 5 bases and J dropped 5 bases, with 15 bases sitting between them. Reverse transcription of about 0.5 to 1 ug RNA was carried out with random hexamers. TCRdb called the immunoSEQ multiplex PCR reads again in MiXCR, with one record for every CDR3 protein. The data contain about 180,000 distinct CDR3 sequences, almost 96% of them seen just once; the ten biggest clones take up around 0.09%.

The source material was CD4+ T cells from PBMCs. This rearrangement joins TRBV7-6 to TRBJ2-5, with D maybe TRBD1 (6 bases). The clonotype was recovered from a human donor with multiple sclerosis. CDR3 coding DNA: TGTGCCAGCAGCCTCGCAGGGGCCGAGGAGACCCAGTACTTC. This translates into CASSLAGAEETQYF.